These T cell receptor beta chains were read from a single sample in a study of CD8+ T cells in alopecia areata. Only in-frame clones appear in the TCRdb table, and some are missing; sequencing was by immunoSEQ multiplex PCR. The sample yields roughly 230,000 clones, roughly 44% seen once. The material sequenced was CD4+ T cells sorted from blood, taken around week 36, from a patient treated with tofacitinib. These receptors all stem from a human donor with alopecia areata. Each CDR3 is given with its conserved first and last residue. D genes are given only for firm matches. A row's size may be missing; if present it is once, few, many or a size class.

j_call	clone_size	d_call	v_call	cdr3_aa	cdr3_nt
TRBJ2-7	NA	NA	TRBV15	CATSRDGKGSDEQYF	TGTGCCACCAGCAGAGATGGGAAGGGTAGCGACGAGCAGTACTTC
TRBJ2-5	NA	TRBD2	TRBV29-1	CSVETSGSGQETQYF	TGCAGCGTGGAAACTAGCGGGAGCGGTCAGGAGACCCAGTACTTC
TRBJ1-5	NA	NA	TRBV4-1	CASSQDAGSQPQHF	TGCGCCAGCAGCCAAGATGCGGGTTCTCAGCCCCAGCATTTT
TRBJ2-7	NA	TRBD1	TRBV7-2	CASSREPGQGAQYF	TGTGCCAGCAGCCGAGAACCGGGACAGGGGGCGCAGTACTTC
TRBJ2-3	NA	NA	TRBV7-9	CASSPAGSSTDTQYF	TGTGCCAGCAGCCCCGCGGGGTCCAGCACAGATACGCAGTATTTT
TRBJ1-1	few	NA	TRBV30	CAWKDSPNTEAFF	TGTGCCTGGAAGGACAGCCCGAACACTGAAGCTTTCTTT
TRBJ2-5	NA	NA	TRBV7-2	CASSLWRETQYF	TGTGCCAGCAGCTTATGGCGAGAGACCCAGTACTTC
TRBJ2-5	NA	NA	TRBV7-2	CASSSRVQETQYF	TGTGCCAGCAGCTCCCGGGTTCAAGAGACCCAGTACTTC
TRBJ2-7	NA	NA	TRBV7-8	CASSFDFVGEQYF	TGTGCCAGCAGCTTCGACTTTGTAGGAGAGCAGTACTTC
TRBJ2-5	few	NA	TRBV15	CATSRLGLGETQYF	TGTGCCACCAGCAGACTAGGACTGGGGGAGACCCAGTACTTC
TRBJ1-4	NA	NA	TRBV30	CAWRRNEKLFF	TGTGCCTGGAGGAGAAATGAAAAACTGTTTTTT
TRBJ1-1	NA	NA	TRBV9	CASSEVPENTEAFF	TGTGCCAGCAGCGAAGTACCGGAGAACACTGAAGCTTTCTTT
TRBJ2-1	NA	TRBD1	TRBV29-1	CSVGAGTGIHNEQFF	TGCAGCGTCGGGGCGGGGACAGGGATCCACAATGAGCAGTTCTTC
TRBJ2-2	NA	TRBD2	TRBV7-9	CASRRTSGPGELFF	TGTGCCAGCAGAAGGACTAGCGGTCCCGGGGAGCTGTTTTTT
TRBJ2-2	NA	NA	TRBV14	CASSRLNTGELFF	TGTGCCAGCAGCCGCCTGAACACCGGGGAGCTGTTTTTT
TRBJ2-2	few	TRBD1	TRBV30	CAWSPWGQGTGELFF	TGTGCCTGGAGCCCCTGGGGACAGGGGACCGGGGAGCTGTTTTTT
TRBJ1-3	NA	TRBD1	TRBV9	CASSVGIPGTGGNTIYF	TGTGCCAGCAGCGTAGGAATACCCGGGACAGGTGGAAACACCATATATTTT
TRBJ2-5	few	NA	TRBV23-1	CASSLDPGQGNRETQYF	TGCGCCAGCAGTCTCGACCCCGGGCAGGGTAATCGAGAGACCCAGTACTTC
TRBJ2-3	once	NA	TRBV1	CTSSQRTSGRAVCTDTQYF	TGCACCAGCAGCCAGCGGACTAGCGGGAGGGCCGTTTGTACAGATACGCAGTATTTT
TRBJ2-7	once	NA	TRBV10-3	CAISQVSYEQYF	TGTGCCATCAGCCAAGTCTCCTACGAGCAGTACTTC
TRBJ1-2	few	TRBD1	TRBV6-4	CASSARRQGGGYTF	TGTGCCAGCAGTGCCCGAAGACAGGGGGGTGGCTACACCTTC
TRBJ2-7	NA	NA	TRBV11-2	CASSLTGFYEQYF	TGTGCCAGCAGCTTGACAGGTTTCTACGAGCAGTACTTC
TRBJ2-2	NA	NA	TRBV5-1	CASTPGTANTGELFF	TGCGCCAGCACCCCCGGGACGGCGAACACCGGGGAGCTGTTTTTT
TRBJ2-1	NA	TRBD1	TRBV2	CASSGTGGVPSEQFF	TGTGCCAGCAGTGGGACAGGGGGCGTCCCCTCGGAGCAGTTCTTC
TRBJ2-5	NA	NA	TRBV27	CARQSRWETQYF	TGTGCCCGTCAGTCTCGGTGGGAGACCCAGTACTTC
TRBJ2-7	NA	NA	TRBV13	CASSAGQYEQYF	TGTGCCAGCAGCGCCGGACAGTACGAGCAGTACTTC
TRBJ2-3	NA	TRBD2	TRBV6-1	CAAGIGRGDTQYF	TGTGCCGCGGGTATCGGGCGGGGGGATACGCAGTATTTT